This T cell receptor (beta chain) derives from a study of T cells in localized non-small cell lung cancer. The CDR3 spans 16 residues. Germline CDR1 is MDHEN and CDR2 is SYDVKM. The V end lost 4 bases, the J end lost 3 bases, and 16 bases lay between the germline ends. Findings and caveats of the study: The study sequenced only one region of the tumor. As a result, intratumor heterogeneity could not be excluded and remains possible. Tumor showed lower T cell clonality than uninvolved adjacent lung, where it was highest. There were a median roughly 62 of the top 100 tumor clones appearing in adjacent lung.

As regards this clone: The antigen is not known.

The assay was immunoSEQ multiplex PCR, and TCRdb's table has in-frame clones only and misses some. The sample contains around 130,000 clones, about 90% of which appear only once. Sequenced here: peripheral blood, sampled before any cancer treatment. V gene TRBV28 combines with J gene TRBJ1-5, with a weak D call TRBD1 (5 bases). This receptor was identified in an older female donor with stage I lung adenocarcinoma. CDR3 protein: CASSSQGPLDNQPQHF. The DNA of the CDR3 is TGTGCCAGCAGTTCCCAGGGCCCCCTGGACAATCAGCCCCAGCATTTT.